The 16 T cell receptor beta chains reported below all come from one sample, sequenced in a study of cytomegalovirus exposure and HLA in healthy donors. With 60 Vbeta and 13 Jbeta primers, the PCR was carried out. The protocol was immunoSEQ multiplex PCR, while the TCRdb copy is restricted to in-frame clones and leaves out a portion. The sample lists approximately 82,000 clones, roughly a tenth occurring once. Sequenced sample: PBMCs. The receptors stem from a man between 60 and 75 years old in good health and CMV-seropositive.

This clone appeared a few times. The chain employs TRBV4-2 and TRBJ2-3, with TRBD2 identical over 7 bases. Germline V CDR1 and CDR2: LGHNA, YNFKEQ. The CDR3 is made up of 14 amino acids. The junction had 4 bases not matched to a gene; V was cut back by 3 bases and J by 4 bases. Written as DNA, the CDR3 is TGTGCCAGCAGCCAGCGGGAGTTCGCAGATACGCAGTATTTT. Protein product: CASSQREFADTQYF.

This clone was detected a few times. The chain uses TRBV6-1 and TRBJ2-7; TRBD1 matches at 10 bases. The V gene's germline CDR1 is MNHNS and CDR2 SASEGT. The CDR3 extends over 15 amino acids. Germline trimming cut 7 bases from V and 1 base from J; bases unmatched to any gene: 7. The CDR3 sequence: CASNPPGQGSYEQYV. CDR3 nucleotide sequence: TGTGCCAGCAATCCCCCGGGACAGGGGTCCTACGAGCAGTACGTC.

J is TRBJ1-1 and V is TRBV30; D is perhaps TRBD1 (6 bases). The germline CDR1 and CDR2 sequences are GTSNPN and SVGIG (reference sequence). The CDR3 has 13 residues. Trimming left V 3 bases short and J 1 base short, with 9 bases between. This CDR3 is CAWRGQPNTEAFF. CDR3 DNA: TGTGCCTGGAGAGGACAGCCGAACACTGAAGCTTTCTTT.

A few counts support this clone. The V call is TRBV19, the J call TRBJ1-2; D may be TRBD1 (6 bases). Germline lookup yields CDR1 LNHDA and CDR2 SQIVND (reference sequence). The CDR3 sequence is 15 residues long. V lost 4 bases to trimming and J lost 7 bases, with 19 bases between them. The CDR3 spells CASSTQGRGAGGYTF. CDR3 bases: TGTGCCAGTAGTACCCAGGGCAGGGGAGCCGGTGGCTACACCTTC.

This clone has just a few counts. The rearrangement uses TRBV25-1 and TRBJ2-7; 7 bases align to TRBD1. Germline loops: CDR1 MGHDK, CDR2 SYGVNS. Unmatched junction bases numbered 6, after V lost 2 bases and J lost 5 bases. The CDR3 extends over 14 amino acids. This CDR3 reads CASSEQETGHEQYF. The CDR3 DNA reads as TGTGCCAGCAGTGAACAAGAGACAGGGCACGAGCAGTACTTC.

This clone was counted between two and nine times. The germline gene is not matched at one end of the junction; a read error may be the cause. The V call is TRBV5-1, the J call TRBJ2-3; D is unclear. The CDR3 length is 14 residues. Germline V lookup: CDR1 SGHRS, CDR2 YFSETQ. CDR3 DNA sequence: TGCGCCAGCAGCTTTCCCCAAAGCACAGATGCGCAGTATTTT. Amino acids: CASSFPQSTDAQYF.

This clone was detected a few times. DNA for the CDR3: TGTGCCAGCACCCCTCGGACTAGCGGGGGCTACTACAATGAGCAGTTCTTC. This sequence encodes CASTPRTSGGYYNEQFF. The rearrangement uses TRBV27 and TRBJ2-1; 13 positions agree with TRBD2. Trimming took 7 bases from V and 3 from J; bases not matched to a gene: 9. The CDR3 runs to 17 residues. Germline CDR1 and CDR2: MNHEY and SMNVEV (reference sequence).

The chain has TRBV19 and TRBJ2-7, with D maybe TRBD2 (5 bases). V gave up 5 bases and J gave up 7 bases, with 15 bases separating them. In germline, CDR1 is LNHDA, CDR2 SQIVND (reference sequence). The CDR3 sequence is 13 residues long. CDR3 loop: CASSARGPGEQYF. Here the CDR3 DNA reads TGTGCCAGTAGTGCAAGAGGTCCGGGGGAGCAGTACTTC.

The V call is TRBV4-1, the J call TRBJ2-3, with D unclear. The CDR3 sequence is 16 residues long. V shed 0 bases and J shed 4 bases, with 14 bases lying between them. The V gene's germline CDR1 is MGHRA and CDR2 YSYEKL. The CDR3 here is CASSQEAAHLPDTQYF. The CDR3 DNA follows: TGCGCCAGCAGCCAAGAGGCGGCCCACCTCCCAGATACGCAGTATTTT.

The chain carries TRBV5-4 and TRBJ1-1; TRBD1 might be the D (5 bases). This CDR3 is built from 13 residues. V dropped 1 base and J dropped 3 bases, with 7 bases sitting between them. Germline values: CDR1 SGHNT, CDR2 YYREEE (reference sequence). The CDR3 coding sequence is TGTGCCAGCAGCTTGAGGGGTTACACTGAAGCTTTCTTT. It is translated as CASSLRGYTEAFF. The full variable domain, in which reference TRBV5-4 and TRBJ1-1 provide the parts outside the CDR3, is ETGVTQSPTHLIKTRGQQVTLRCSSQSGHNTVSWYQQALGQGPQFIFQYYREEENGRGNFPPRFSGLQFPNYSSELNVNALELDDSALYLCASSLRGYTEAFFGQGTRLTVV.

As to this clone: This CDR3 is also generated by other DNA sequences in the sample. V and J are TRBV6-5 and TRBJ2-7; D not certain. The CDR3 loop spans 13 amino acids. Looked up from germline, CDR1 is MNHEY and CDR2 is SVGAGI. Trimming cost V 0 bases and J 4 bases, with 7 bases left between them. The CDR3 bases are TGTGCCAGCAGTTACTCGGCGGATTACGAGCAGTACTTC. Encoded protein: CASSYSADYEQYF.

A few counts support this clone. This rearrangement joins TRBV4-1 to TRBJ1-1, with 7 bases identical to TRBD1. CDR3 size: 14 residues. With 3 bases clipped from V and 7 bases from J, the junction kept 8 bases outside the gene matches. The germline V gene has CDR1 MGHRA and CDR2 YSYEKL. The CDR3 reads CASSQEYRDSEAFF. The CDR3, as DNA: TGCGCCAGCAGCCAGGAATACAGGGACAGTGAAGCTTTCTTT.

There are a few counts of this clone. The rearrangement joins TRBV7-2 to TRBJ1-5; D is unresolved. The CDR3 is 15 amino acids. V lost 0 bases to trimming and J lost 4 bases, with 10 bases between them. Germline V lookup: CDR1 SGHTA, CDR2 FQGNSA. The CDR3 loop is CASSLAGGENQPQHF. The CDR3 DNA is TGTGCCAGCAGCTTAGCTGGCGGAGAGAATCAGCCCCAGCATTTT.

The chain carries TRBV6-6 and TRBJ2-3; D is possibly TRBD1 (7 bases). Germline-derived CDR1 and CDR2 are MNHNY and SVGAGI (reference sequence). The germline V and J ends were trimmed by 5 bases and 3 bases, with 12 bases remaining between them. The CDR3 spans 14 residues. The CDR3 DNA follows: TGTGCCAGCAGTGCGACAGGGAGGACAGATACGCAGTATTTT. Translating gives CASSATGRTDTQYF.

This clone was seen more than once but under ten times. V is TRBV11-3 and J is TRBJ2-2; 8 bases map to TRBD2. The CDR3 extends over 15 amino acids. With 8 bases clipped from V and 5 bases from J, the junction kept 10 bases outside the gene matches. Germline-derived CDR1 and CDR2 are SGHNT and YENEEA. In DNA, the CDR3 is TGTGCCAGCGCCTCCAGCGGGGGAAAAACCGGGGAGCTGTTTTTT. Amino acids: CASASSGGKTGELFF.

The V and J genes are TRBV5-1 and TRBJ1-3; maybe TRBD1 (6 bases). Trimming removed 1 base from V and 0 bases from J, with 11 bases in between. The germline CDR1 and CDR2 sequences are SGHRS and YFSETQ. CDR3 length equals 16 residues. CDR3 sequence (DNA): TGCGCCAGCAGCTTGAGGGGGAGTTCCTCTGGAAACACCATATATTTT. It encodes CASSLRGSSSGNTIYF.